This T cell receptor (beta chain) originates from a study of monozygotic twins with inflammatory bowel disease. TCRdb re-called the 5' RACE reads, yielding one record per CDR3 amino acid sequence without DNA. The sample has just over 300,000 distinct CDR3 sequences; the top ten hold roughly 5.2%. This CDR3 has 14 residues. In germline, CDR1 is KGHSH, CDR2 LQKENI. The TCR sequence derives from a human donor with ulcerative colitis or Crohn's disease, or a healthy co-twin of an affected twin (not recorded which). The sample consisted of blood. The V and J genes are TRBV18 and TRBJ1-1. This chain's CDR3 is CASSPNNKNTEAFF.